The 27 T cell receptor beta chains presented below share a single source sample, sequenced in a study of beta chain features in type 1 diabetes. Sequencing targeted expressed TCRB transcripts, as all isolated RNA had been reverse transcribed. TCRdb keeps only in-frame clones here, not all; method: immunoSEQ multiplex PCR. The data show about 290,000 clones, around 7.3% seen once. Sequenced: central memory CD4+ T cells from blood. Source of these receptors: a woman younger than 35 in good health.

This clone was picked up a small number of times. This clone may be a read error of a much larger clone one base away. V usage is TRBV7-9 and J usage is TRBJ1-3, with D unclear. Germline V gene lookup returns CDR1 SEHNR and CDR2 FQNEAQ (reference sequence). Trimming removed 5 bases from V and 2 bases from J, with 7 bases in between. The CDR3 is 13 residues long. The chain's CDR3 is CASSHGTGNTIYF. CDR3 in DNA: TGTGCCAGCAGCCACGGGACTGGAAACACCATATATTTT.

This clone has just a few counts. This rearrangement joins TRBV28 to TRBJ2-2; possibly TRBD1 for D (6 bases). The germline V and J ends were trimmed by 7 bases and 1 base, with 13 bases remaining between them. Looked up from germline, CDR1 is MDHEN and CDR2 is SYDVKM. The CDR3 totals 15 residues. This chain's CDR3 is CASKLGHLNTGELFF. The CDR3 nucleotides are TGTGCCAGCAAATTGGGACATCTGAACACCGGGGAGCTGTTTTTT.

This clone was counted a few times. V is TRBV6-6 and J is TRBJ2-7; 8 bases align to TRBD1. Germline lookup yields CDR1 MNHNY and CDR2 SVGAGI (reference sequence). The CDR3 spans 12 residues. V trimming: 6 bases; J trimming: 6 bases; junction bases outside the gene matches: 4. This CDR3 reads CASRGQGAEQYV. In DNA, the CDR3 is TGTGCCAGCAGAGGACAGGGAGCCGAGCAGTACGTC.

This clone has at least ten counts. The rearrangement links TRBV10-3 to TRBJ2-5; D may be TRBD2 (6 bases). With 10 bases removed from V and 5 bases from J, the gap between germline ends came to 14 bases. The CDR3 length is 12 residues. Germline V gene sequence: CDR1 ENHRY, CDR2 SYGVKD. CDR3 sequence (DNA): TGTGCCAGCTCACTGAGCGGGGAGACCCAGTACTTC. It specifies CASSLSGETQYF.

The chain carries TRBV5-6 and TRBJ1-1; D is unresolved. The CDR3 has 14 residues. V was cut by 4 bases and J by 5 bases, with 15 bases left in between. CDR1 is SGHDT and CDR2 is YYEEEE in the germline V gene. The CDR3 here is CASSRLSSGTEAFF. The CDR3 nucleotides read TGTGCCAGCAGCCGGCTATCTTCTGGGACTGAAGCTTTCTTT.

This clone was detected only a few times. The chain employs TRBV7-2 and TRBJ1-2, with D tentatively TRBD1 (6 bases). The germline V gene has CDR1 SGHTA and CDR2 FQGNSA. There are 14 residues in the CDR3. V was pared by 5 bases and J by 1 base, with 11 bases between. The DNA of the CDR3 is TGTGCCAGCAGCCGCGACAGGAATAACTATGGCTACACCTTC. It is translated as CASSRDRNNYGYTF.

This clone appeared a few times. A junction boundary mismatches the germline segment, possibly from a read error. The chain is built from TRBV6-1 and TRBJ1-2, with TRBD1 matching 10 bases. CDR3 length equals 13 residues. The germline gives CDR1 MNHNS, CDR2 SASEGT. In DNA, the CDR3 is TGTGCCATCAGTGGGACAGGGGAATATGGCTACACCTTC. As protein: CAISGTGEYGYTF.

This clone occurred many times. The chain couples TRBV14 to TRBJ1-6; D possibly corresponds to TRBD1 (5 bases). Germline V lookup: CDR1 SGHDN, CDR2 FVKESK. V lost 4 bases to trimming and J lost 8 bases, with 18 bases between them. The CDR3 contains 16 residues. The CDR3 sequence is CASSPTRVLGDSPLHF. DNA of the CDR3: TGTGCCAGCAGCCCCACTCGGGTGCTGGGGGATTCACCCCTCCACTTT.

This clone has ten or more counts. V usage is TRBV5-6 and J usage is TRBJ1-2; no clear D gene. The CDR3 covers 12 residues. Trimming shortened V by 4 bases and J by 8 bases, and 12 bases separated the two germline ends. CDR1 SGHDT and CDR2 YYEEEE come from the germline V gene. The CDR3 region is CASSPGGRGYTF. Here the CDR3 DNA reads TGTGCCAGCAGCCCGGGTGGTCGCGGCTACACCTTC.

The table lists this clone with a count of one. The genes are TRBV11-3 and TRBJ2-3; 7 positions agree with TRBD2. The CDR3 runs to 16 residues. Germline V lookup: CDR1 SGHNT, CDR2 YENEEA. J lost 6 bases, V lost 2 bases, and 11 bases had no gene match. The CDR3 coding sequence is TGTGCCAGCAGCTTACAACCTAGCGGTTGGGGGGATACGCAGTATTTT. Encoded protein: CASSLQPSGWGDTQYF.

The V call is TRBV29-1, the J call TRBJ1-2; 10 nucleotides line up with TRBD1. Germline trimming cut 7 bases from V and 3 bases from J; bases unmatched to any gene: 5. Germline CDR1 SQVTM, CDR2 ANQGSEA. The CDR3 extends over 13 amino acids. The CDR3 protein is CSGWGTGDYGYTF. CDR3 nucleotide sequence: TGCAGCGGGTGGGGGACAGGGGACTATGGCTACACCTTC.

This clone was detected a few times. The rearrangement joins TRBV2 to TRBJ2-5; D is ambiguous. The J call may be wrong; the DNA end is better matched by TRBJ2-7. The CDR3 sequence is 14 residues long. Germline CDR1 SNHLY, CDR2 FYNNEI. In DNA form, the CDR3 reads TGTGCCAGCAGAGCCTCTTCCAGTTCCTACGAGCAGTACTTC. Translated, it gives CASRASSSSYEQYF.

Only a few counts were recorded for this clone. This sequence joins TRBV6-5 and TRBJ1-1, with TRBD1 as a possible D gene (5 bases). Trimming removed 6 bases from V and 3 bases from J, with 8 bases in between. Per the germline V gene, CDR1 is MNHEY and CDR2 is SVGAGI. CDR3 length: 12 residues. The CDR3 sequence: CASRVGDTEAFF. CDR3 DNA sequence: TGTGCCAGCAGGGTAGGGGACACTGAAGCTTTCTTT.

This chain links TRBV5-1 with TRBJ2-1; D may be TRBD2 (5 bases). This CDR3 is built from 17 residues. Trimming stripped 6 bases from V and 8 bases from J, with 27 bases between. CDR1 and CDR2 (germline): SGHRS, YFSETQ. CDR3 nucleotides: TGCGCCAGCATGCTAGGGAGAGGGCTCGAGTCCAGCGATGAGCAGTTCTTC. Amino acid sequence: CASMLGRGLESSDEQFF.

This clone has only a few counts. The chain recombines TRBV12-5 with TRBJ1-5, with a weak D call TRBD1 (6 bases). This CDR3 spans 14 amino acids. Germline CDR1 reads LGHNT; CDR2 reads FRNRAP. Trimming took 4 bases from V and 5 from J, leaving 12 bases between them. CDR3 region: CASGSGQSDQPQHF. The CDR3 nucleotides read TGTGCTAGTGGTTCTGGACAGTCAGATCAGCCCCAGCATTTT.

As to this clone: Other DNA sequences within the sample encode an identical CDR3. The chain carries TRBV18 and TRBJ1-2; a weak D match, TRBD1 (5 bases). From germline, CDR1 is KGHSH and CDR2 LQKENI. Deletions cut 3 bases from V and 7 bases from J, with 12 bases between. The CDR3 has 13 amino acids. The DNA of the CDR3 is TGTGCCAGCTCACCGGGTGAGAGGGGTGGCTACACCTTC. As protein: CASSPGERGGYTF.

This clone was found a few times. A junction boundary mismatches the germline segment, possibly from a read error. The rearrangement links TRBV5-4 to TRBJ2-5; either TRBD1 or TRBD2 may supply D (7 bases each). CDR3 length: 16 amino acids. Germline V lookup: CDR1 SGHNT, CDR2 YYREEE (reference sequence). The CDR3 sequence: CASSQGAAGQRETQYF. The CDR3 DNA reads as TGCGCCAGCAGCCAAGGGGCAGCGGGACAGCGAGAGACCCAGTACTTC.

This clone was observed at least ten times. This sequence joins TRBV28 and TRBJ1-5; D not resolved. Deletions cut 7 bases from V and 4 bases from J, with 17 bases between. The germline gives CDR1 MDHEN, CDR2 SYDVKM. The CDR3 consists of 15 residues. The CDR3 sequence: CASNLRFLRNQPQHF. CDR3 DNA: TGTGCCAGCAATCTAAGATTCCTCAGAAATCAGCCCCAGCATTTT. Looking up the rest from reference TRBV28 and TRBJ1-5 gives the full variable domain: DVKVTQSSRYLVKRTGEKVFLECVQDMDHENMFWYRQDPGLGLRLIYFSYDVKMKEKGDIPEGYSVSREKKERFSLILESASTNQTSMYLCASNLRFLRNQPQHFGDGTRLSIL.

Only a few counts were recorded for this clone. The chain uses TRBV29-1 and TRBJ2-7; TRBD1 matches 8 bases. Germline V gene lookup returns CDR1 SQVTM and CDR2 ANQGSEA. With V trimmed by 3 bases and J by 0 bases, 4 bases remained unmatched. CDR3 size: 14 residues. CDR3: CSVETGTGSYEQYF. CDR3 sequence (DNA): TGCAGCGTTGAGACAGGGACAGGCTCCTACGAGCAGTACTTC.

Many counts were recorded for this clone. Germline is not matched at one junction end, which may reflect a read error. The rearrangement uses TRBV5-4 and TRBJ2-3, with a tentative D call TRBD2 (6 bases). The CDR3 totals 15 residues. Germline V gene sequence: CDR1 SGHNT, CDR2 YYREEE (reference sequence). The CDR3 DNA sequence: TGTGCCAGCAGACTCGGGGGAGCCAGCACGGATACGCAGTATTTT. Amino acid sequence: CASRLGGASTDTQYF. Filled out from reference TRBV5-4 and TRBJ2-3, the complete variable domain reads ETGVTQSPTHLIKTRGQQVTLRCSSQSGHNTVSWYQQALGQGPQFIFQYYREEENGRGNFPPRFSGLQFPNYSSELNVNALELDDSALYLCASRLGGASTDTQYFGPGTRLTVL.

This clone showed up just a few times. V is TRBV4-2 and J is TRBJ2-5; 9 nucleotides align to TRBD2. The CDR3 is made up of 14 amino acids. The V and J ends lost 11 bases and 5 bases, in that order; junction bases with no gene match: 12. Germline V CDR1 and CDR2: LGHNA, YNFKEQ. CDR3 DNA: TGTGCCTCTCACGGCGGGGGGGCCAAGGAGACCCAGTACTTC. Its translation: CASHGGGAKETQYF.

The chain recombines TRBV9 with TRBJ2-4; D may be TRBD1 (7 bases). The CDR3 sequence is 14 residues long. V lost 7 bases, J lost 6 bases, and 17 bases lay in between. The germline V gene encodes CDR1 SGDLS and CDR2 YYNGEE. This CDR3 is CASGTSQGGNIQYF. The CDR3 nucleotides read TGTGCCAGCGGCACTAGTCAGGGGGGAAACATTCAGTACTTC.

This chain links TRBV9 with TRBJ2-3; the D is unclear. The germline V and J ends were trimmed by 3 bases and 2 bases, with 10 bases remaining between them. CDR3 length equals 14 residues. The germline V gene encodes CDR1 SGDLS and CDR2 YYNGEE. CDR3 sequence: CASSARTATDTQYF. The CDR3 nucleotides read TGTGCCAGCAGCGCCCGGACGGCCACAGATACGCAGTATTTT.

The rearrangement joins TRBV7-9 to TRBJ1-2; 7 positions match TRBD1. Germline V gene lookup returns CDR1 SEHNR and CDR2 FQNEAQ (reference sequence). The CDR3 is made up of 15 amino acids. The ends lost 5 bases at V and 3 bases at J; junction bases unmatched: 9. CDR3: CASSGRAGGDYGYTF. The DNA for the CDR3 is TGTGCCAGCAGCGGAAGAGCAGGGGGGGACTATGGCTACACCTTC.

This chain links TRBV19 with TRBJ1-1; D is possibly TRBD1 (5 bases). Germline V gene sequence: CDR1 LNHDA, CDR2 SQIVND (reference sequence). The length of the CDR3 is 13 residues. Deletions cut 3 bases from V and 5 bases from J, with 10 bases between. This CDR3 reads CASSIQGGTEAFF. CDR3 DNA sequence: TGTGCCAGTAGTATCCAGGGAGGGACTGAAGCTTTCTTT.

The gene calls are TRBV5-4 and TRBJ2-5; perhaps TRBD2 as D (6 bases). CDR1 and CDR2 (germline): SGHNT, YYREEE (reference sequence). Trimming left V 4 bases short and J 5 bases short, with 12 bases between. The CDR3 is made up of 13 amino acids. In nucleotides, the CDR3 is TGTGCCAGCAGCGTTCAGGCGGGGGAGACCCAGTACTTC. This encodes CASSVQAGETQYF.

The chain is built from TRBV2 and TRBJ2-7, with D possibly matching TRBD2 (6 bases). The CDR3 runs 12 residues. V dropped 8 bases and J dropped 3 bases, with 11 bases sitting between them. Germline V lookup: CDR1 SNHLY, CDR2 FYNNEI. The CDR3 DNA follows: TGTGCCAGCCGGGACTTCGTCTACGAGCAGTACTTC. Protein sequence: CASRDFVYEQYF.